The clone carrying this T cell receptor (beta chain) was detected once. The data stem from a study of cytomegalovirus exposure and HLA in healthy donors. Only in-frame clones appear in the TCRdb table, and some are missing; sequencing was by immunoSEQ multiplex PCR. The sample consists of some 98,000 clones, approximately 88% of them appearing once. CDR1 is SGHDN, CDR2 FVKESK, per germline. This CDR3 is built from 16 residues. Trimming shortened V by 4 bases and J by 2 bases, and 12 bases separated the two germline ends. The chain uses TRBV14 and TRBJ2-6; D is perhaps TRBD1 (5 bases). The specimen sequenced was PBMCs. This TCR came from a woman in her twenties or thirties in good health and CMV-seronegative. The CDR3 sequence is CASSPRTRPGANVLTF. The CDR3 nucleotides are TGTGCCAGCAGCCCCCGGACACGACCTGGGGCCAACGTCCTGACTTTC.